The present T cell receptor beta chain was sequenced within a study of OX40 agonist ivuxolimab in advanced cancers. Here immunoSEQ multiplex PCR was the method, and the copy in TCRdb shows in-frame clones only, minus some. In the table there are tens of thousands of clones, 75% to 90% of which are singletons. This CDR3 spans 16 amino acids. Trimming cost V 0 bases and J 9 bases; bases outside gene matches: 5. Germline values: CDR1 SGHRS, CDR2 YFSETQ. This TCR was recovered from an adult with an advanced solid tumor such as melanoma, head and neck, liver or kidney cancer. The chain has TRBV5-1 and TRBJ1-6; 11 bases fit TRBD1. Specimen: CD4+ or CD8+ T cells sorted from blood, collected in a trial of the OX40 agonist ivuxolimab. DNA for the CDR3: TGCGCCAGCAGCTTGGAACCCGGGACAGGGGGTTCACCCCTCCACTTT. Translated: CASSLEPGTGGSPLHF.